These T cell receptor beta chains were read from a single sample in a study of T cell responses to AZD1222 COVID-19 vaccine. The assay was immunoSEQ multiplex PCR, and TCRdb's table has in-frame clones only and misses some. The top ten clones hold less than 1.3% of a sample with about 170,000 clones, around 88% of them seen once. The sample here was peripheral blood, taken 28 days after the second AZD1222 dose. These receptors all come from an adult who received the AZD1222 COVID-19 vaccine. The CDR3 runs from the conserved cysteine through the conserved F or W. The order of the fields is D gene, clone size, V gene, J gene, CDR3 DNA, CDR3 protein. D genes are given only for firm matches. Not every row has a clone size; where given, it reads once, few, many or a size class.

>NA|NA|TRBV3-1/TRBV3-2|TRBJ2-1
TGTGCCAGCAGCCAAGACCTTTTGGAGCAGTTCTTC
CASSQDLLEQFF
>NA|once|TRBV2|TRBJ2-3
TGTGCCAGCAGTGAAGTTACTAGCTCCACAGATACGCAGTATTTT
CASSEVTSSTDTQYF
>TRBD1|NA|TRBV5-1|TRBJ2-3
TGCGCCAGCAGCTTGGGGCCGACAGGGATGACAGATACGCAGTATTTT
CASSLGPTGMTDTQYF
>TRBD2|NA|TRBV10-3|TRBJ2-1
TGTGCCACTGGGACTAGCGGCTACAATGAGCAGTTCTTC
CATGTSGYNEQFF
>NA|NA|TRBV10-1|TRBJ1-1
TGCGCCAGCAGTGACTACCGAGGCCGCGATGAAGCTTTCTTT
CASSDYRGRDEAFF
>NA|NA|TRBV7-9|TRBJ1-1
TGTGCCAGCAGCTTAGCGGCAGGAAACACTGAAGCTTTCTTT
CASSLAAGNTEAFF
>NA|NA|TRBV7-6|TRBJ2-1
TGTGCCAGCAGCTTCACTTCCGGCAATGAGCAGTTCTTC
CASSFTSGNEQFF
>NA|NA|TRBV7-2|TRBJ1-5
TGTGCCAGCGGCCAGGAGGGCGGAGGGGCCCAGCATTTT
CASGQEGGGAQHF
>TRBD1|once|TRBV2|TRBJ2-5
TGTGCCAGCAGTGGATCCGACAGGGAACTTCGTTTTTACCAAGAGACCCAGTACTTC
CASSGSDRELRFYQETQYF
>NA|NA|TRBV5-8|TRBJ1-1
TGTGCCAGCAGCCGGCCGAGGGCGGTAGGCGAAGCTTTCTTT
CASSRPRAVGEAFF
>NA|NA|TRBV6-5|TRBJ1-2
TGTGCCAGCATGCACAGAGGAGAAGGCTATGGCTACACCTTC
CASMHRGEGYGYTF
>NA|NA|TRBV10-2|TRBJ1-1
TGCGCCAGTATACAGGGTTGGGGGAACACTGAAGCTTTCTTT
CASIQGWGNTEAFF
>NA|NA|TRBV7-9|TRBJ2-5
TGTGCCAGCAGCTTGACCGGGGCCTCGGAGACCCAGTACTTC
CASSLTGASETQYF
>NA|NA|TRBV5-5|TRBJ2-6
TGTGCCAGCAGCTTGGTTCCGCCGGAAATGGGCTCTGGGGCCAACGTCCTGACTTTC
CASSLVPPEMGSGANVLTF
>NA|once|TRBV7-9|TRBJ1-1
TGTGCCAGCAGCCCGGGCCCGAACACTGAAGCTTTCTTT
CASSPGPNTEAFF
>NA|NA|TRBV4-3|TRBJ1-5
TGCGCCAGCAGCCAAGATGTTTTCCTTAGCAATCAGCCCCAGCATTTT
CASSQDVFLSNQPQHF
>NA|once|TRBV29-1|TRBJ2-5
TGCAGCGTCTCTAGGGCTAGCACTGAGACCCAGTACTTC
CSVSRASTETQYF
>TRBD1|NA|TRBV5-1|TRBJ1-2
TGCGCCAGCAGCTTGGATGGAGGGGGCTCAAACTATGGCTACACCTTC
CASSLDGGGSNYGYTF
>NA|NA|TRBV19|TRBJ1-2
TGTGCCAGTAGTACGGGAGGGGGAAACTATGGCTACACCTTC
CASSTGGGNYGYTF
>NA|NA|TRBV29-1|TRBJ1-2
TGCAGCGTTGTGGCGGGAAACTATGGCTACACCTTC
CSVVAGNYGYTF
>NA|NA|TRBV15|TRBJ1-2
TGTGCCACCAGCAGAGAGGAAGGGGATGGCTACACCTTC
CATSREEGDGYTF
>NA|NA|TRBV6-4|TRBJ2-3
TGTGCCAGCAGTGACTCGGGGGGCGGGAATACGCAGTATTTT
CASSDSGGGNTQYF
>NA|NA|TRBV6-5|TRBJ2-5
TGTGCCAGCAGGGGATCAGGAGAGACCCAGTACTTC
CASRGSGETQYF
>TRBD1|NA|TRBV29-1|TRBJ2-7
TGCAGCGCCCTGTCCCGGGACAGGGGGACCCATTACGAGCAGTACTTC
CSALSRDRGTHYEQYF
>NA|few|TRBV12-5|TRBJ1-5
TGTGCTAGTGGTACCAGTCAGCCCCAGCATTTT
CASGTSQPQHF
>NA|NA|TRBV5-1|TRBJ2-5
TGCGCCAGCAGCTTGGGTACTAGGGTACGGGAGACCCAGTACTTC
CASSLGTRVRETQYF
>NA|once|TRBV13|TRBJ2-3
TGTGCCAGCAGCTTCCGAGGGGCTGGGACAGATACGCAGTATTTT
CASSFRGAGTDTQYF
>TRBD1|NA|TRBV19|TRBJ1-2
TGTGCCAGTAGTCGACAGGGAGATGTTGGCTACACCTTC
CASSRQGDVGYTF
>NA|NA|TRBV20-1|TRBJ2-3
TGCAATCGGTCAGACGCAGATACGCAGTATTTT
CNRSDADTQYF